The 8 T cell receptor beta chains presented below share a single source sample, sequenced in a study of T cell responses to AZD1222 COVID-19 vaccine. The table came from immunoSEQ multiplex PCR; TCRdb's copy has only in-frame clones and leaves some out. The sample contains 110,000 to 150,000 clones, 93% of which appear only once. The sample here was peripheral blood, taken on day 0 of AZD1222 vaccination. The receptors originated from an adult in good health.

The chain joins TRBV7-8 to TRBJ2-2; no clear D gene. CDR1 and CDR2 from the germline V gene are SGHVS and FQNEAQ. This CDR3 comprises 13 residues. V gave up 1 base and J gave up 8 bases, with 8 bases separating them. CDR3 in amino acids: CASSLGLFGELFF. CDR3 nucleotides: TGTGCCAGCAGCTTAGGGCTGTTTGGGGAGCTGTTTTTT.

In DNA form, the CDR3 reads TGTGCCAGCAGCCAAGAAATAAAGGCTGAAGCTTTCTTT. This sequence encodes CASSQEIKAEAFF. The chain is built from TRBV3-1 (or the pseudogene TRBV3-2) and TRBJ1-1; D unresolved. The V end was cut by 0 bases, the J end by 6 bases, with 8 bases between. Germline lookup yields CDR1 LGHDT and CDR2 YNNKEL (reference sequence). This CDR3 has 13 amino acids.

V is TRBV5-5 and J is TRBJ2-2; D may match TRBD1 or TRBD2 (5 bases each). This CDR3 is built from 16 residues. Germline CDR1 and CDR2: SGHKS and YYEKEE (reference sequence). V lost 3 bases, J lost 0 bases, and 12 bases lay in between. In DNA, the CDR3 is TGTGCCAGCAGCTCGGGACCTCGGTCGAACACCGGGGAGCTGTTTTTT. As protein: CASSSGPRSNTGELFF.

The CDR3 DNA reads TGTGCCAGCAGTTTCCCCCCTAGCGGGAGCCCTGACACCGGGGAGCTGTTTTTT. Protein product: CASSFPPSGSPDTGELFF. The chain joins TRBV28 to TRBJ2-2, with 10 bases aligning to TRBD2. This CDR3 is built from 18 residues. The trim removed 3 bases at V and 3 bases at J, leaving 10 bases unmatched. Germline V gene sequence: CDR1 MDHEN, CDR2 SYDVKM.

The gene calls are TRBV30 and TRBJ1-5, with 7 bases aligning to TRBD1. Germline V CDR1 and CDR2: GTSNPN, SVGIG (reference sequence). The junction had 7 bases not matched to a gene; V was cut back by 5 bases and J by 0 bases. This CDR3 is 15 amino acids long. The CDR3 coding sequence is TGTGCCTGGCGGAGACAGGGTTATAGCAATCAGCCCCAGCATTTT. Its translation: CAWRRQGYSNQPQHF.

This sequence joins TRBV5-8 and TRBJ2-1; 9 bases agree with TRBD2. The CDR3 is 15 amino acids. Germline lookup yields CDR1 SGHTS and CDR2 YDEGEE. V was clipped by 4 bases and J by 5 bases; unmatched bases: 7. CDR3 residues: CASSTETSGNNEQFF. CDR3 in DNA: TGTGCCAGCAGCACGGAGACTAGCGGCAACAATGAGCAGTTCTTC.

The chain joins TRBV2 to TRBJ2-5; D gene uncertain. The length of the CDR3 is 15 residues. Looked up from germline, CDR1 is SNHLY and CDR2 is FYNNEI. Trimming stripped 4 bases from V and 5 bases from J, with 17 bases between. CDR3 coding DNA: TGTGCCAGCAGTGTTGATACTGCCCGCTGGGAGACCCAGTACTTC. This codes for CASSVDTARWETQYF.

The rearrangement uses TRBV27 and TRBJ2-7; D is undetermined. The CDR3 sequence is 15 residues long. Germline V gene data show CDR1 as MNHEY and CDR2 as SMNVEV (reference sequence). Trimming removed 0 bases at V and 0 bases at J, with 9 bases between. The CDR3 DNA reads as TGTGCCAGCAGTTTATCGGCTGCGAGCTCCTACGAGCAGTACTTC. Its translation: CASSLSAASSYEQYF.